This passage covers 15 T cell receptor beta chains from one sample sequenced in a study of blood T cell repertoires in COVID-19. Profiled with immunoSEQ multiplex PCR; TCRdb holds only in-frame clones, not every one. Found here are roughly 300,000 clones, over 80% of them singletons; the top ten hold about 1.6%. Sequencing was done on a sample of peripheral blood. These receptors all come from a middle-aged woman who had recovered from COVID-19.

The gene calls are TRBV4-3 and TRBJ2-7, with D tentatively TRBD2 (5 bases). Germline V gene sequence: CDR1 LGHNA, CDR2 YSLEER. With 0 bases removed from V and 7 bases from J, the gap between germline ends came to 13 bases. This CDR3 contains 14 residues. The CDR3 DNA is TGCGCCAGCAGCCAAGATACGAACCCGGGGGAGCAGTACTTC. Its protein product is CASSQDTNPGEQYF.

The chain carries TRBV9 and TRBJ1-6; 7 positions match TRBD1. V was pared by 0 bases and J by 8 bases, with 5 bases of the junction left unmatched. The CDR3 extends over 15 amino acids. Germline V gives CDR1 SGDLS, CDR2 YYNGEE. The CDR3 region is CASSVGGQGDSPLHF. The CDR3 DNA reads TGTGCCAGCAGCGTAGGAGGGCAGGGGGATTCACCCCTCCACTTT.

The chain uses TRBV5-6 and TRBJ1-2; D gene uncertain. Trimming removed 4 bases from V and 4 bases from J, with 8 bases in between. Germline CDR1 reads SGHDT; CDR2 reads YYEEEE. This CDR3 spans 12 amino acids. CDR3 region: CASSLPSYGYTF. The CDR3 DNA reads TGTGCCAGCAGCCTCCCGAGCTATGGCTACACCTTC.

The genes are TRBV6-5 and TRBJ2-5; 10 positions agree with TRBD2. Per the germline V gene, CDR1 is MNHEY and CDR2 is SVGAGI. This CDR3 spans 15 amino acids. V was clipped by 10 bases and J by 5 bases; unmatched bases: 13. The CDR3: CATRERGGLRETQYF. DNA of the CDR3: TGTGCCACCCGAGAGCGGGGGGGATTACGGGAGACCCAGTACTTC.

The chain couples TRBV6-5 to TRBJ2-7; the D is unclear. The ends were cut back, 0 bases at V and 3 bases at J, with 9 bases in the middle. The length of the CDR3 is 14 residues. Germline-derived CDR1 and CDR2 are MNHEY and SVGAGI. The CDR3 DNA reads as TGTGCCAGCAGTTACTCTGGCCAGGTCTACGAGCAGTACTTC. Translation: CASSYSGQVYEQYF.

The genes are TRBV5-8 and TRBJ1-4; 7 nucleotides line up with TRBD1. The germline gives CDR1 SGHTS, CDR2 YDEGEE. The V segment lost 4 bases and the J segment 0 bases; nucleotides outside the gene matches: 9. This CDR3 has 17 residues. Here the CDR3 DNA reads TGTGCCAGCAGCCAGGGGGGAACCTCTGCAACTAATGAAAAACTGTTTTTT. Amino acid sequence: CASSQGGTSATNEKLFF.

This chain uses TRBV30 with TRBJ1-2; TRBD1 might be the D (6 bases). The V end was cut by 0 bases, the J end by 7 bases, with 12 bases between. The CDR3 is 13 residues long. The germline V gene has CDR1 GTSNPN and CDR2 SVGIG (reference sequence). The CDR3 loop reads CAWSVQGHSGYTF. The CDR3 DNA is TGTGCCTGGAGTGTACAGGGACACTCTGGCTACACCTTC. Filled out from reference TRBV30 and TRBJ1-2, the complete variable domain reads SQTIHQWPATLVQPVGSPLSLECTVEGTSNPNLYWYRQAAGRGLQLLFYSVGIGQISSEVPQNLSASRPQDRQFILSSKKLLLSDSGFYLCAWSVQGHSGYTFGSGTRLTVV.

V and J are TRBV2 and TRBJ2-5; D might be TRBD1 (8 bases). The V end was cut by 6 bases, the J end by 5 bases, with 13 bases between. This CDR3 has 13 amino acids. The germline CDR1 and CDR2 sequences are SNHLY and FYNNEI. The chain's CDR3 is CASSGQGGETQYF. CDR3 coding DNA: TGTGCCAGCAGCGGACAGGGAGGGGAGACCCAGTACTTC.

The chain joins TRBV3-1 (or the pseudogene TRBV3-2) to TRBJ2-5; 8 nucleotides line up with TRBD1. This CDR3 is built from 15 residues. Per germline, CDR1 LGHDT and CDR2 YNNKEL (reference sequence). Trimming cost V 3 bases and J 6 bases; bases outside gene matches: 9. The CDR3 DNA sequence: TGTGCCAGCAGCCAGAGGACAGGGTATGTGAAGACCCAGTACTTC. Protein product: CASSQRTGYVKTQYF.

The chain joins TRBV14 to TRBJ2-7; 7 bases map to TRBD1. With 7 bases clipped from V and 3 bases from J, the junction kept 9 bases outside the gene matches. From germline, CDR1 is SGHDN and CDR2 FVKESK. The CDR3 has 14 amino acids. This CDR3 reads CASTPGTVSYEQYF. The CDR3 DNA reads TGTGCCAGCACCCCCGGGACAGTAAGCTACGAGCAGTACTTC.

The chain recombines TRBV6-1 with TRBJ2-7; no reliable D call. The CDR3 has 13 residues. Trimming cost V 8 bases and J 6 bases, with 17 bases left between them. From germline, CDR1 is MNHNS and CDR2 SASEGT. The CDR3 protein is CASRLGVLGEQYF. CDR3 DNA sequence: TGTGCCAGCCGCCTCGGAGTATTGGGCGAGCAGTACTTC.

V is TRBV10-3 and J is TRBJ2-7, with D uncertain. The V end was cut by 4 bases, the J end by 0 bases, with 19 bases between. This CDR3 spans 17 amino acids. The germline CDR1 and CDR2 sequences are ENHRY and SYGVKD. CDR3 sequence: CAISAPDGVLNSYEQYF. As DNA, the CDR3 is TGTGCCATCAGTGCCCCCGACGGAGTGCTAAACTCCTACGAGCAGTACTTC.

V and J are TRBV29-1 and TRBJ2-2, with TRBD2 matching over 8 bases. Germline V gene lookup returns CDR1 SQVTM and CDR2 ANQGSEA. V lost 6 bases, J lost 6 bases, and 3 bases stayed unmatched. CDR3 length: 12 amino acids. The CDR3 loop reads CSVRGGPGELFF. CDR3 nucleotides: TGCAGCGTACGCGGGGGGCCCGGGGAGCTGTTTTTT.

This rearrangement joins TRBV21-1 to TRBJ1-1; the D segment call TRBD1 is taken from the table without a DNA check. TRBV21-1 is a pseudogene locus. The CDR3 extends over 17 amino acids. This CDR3 is CASSPTGETGPNTEAFF. In DNA form, the CDR3 reads TGTGCCAGCAGCCCGACCGGCGAAACAGGGCCGAACACTGAAGCTTTCTTT.

V gene TRBV27 combines with J gene TRBJ1-5; the D gene is possibly TRBD1 (5 bases). This CDR3 is 13 amino acids long. The V end lost 9 bases, the J end lost 6 bases, and 15 bases lay between the germline ends. Germline CDR1 reads MNHEY; CDR2 reads SMNVEV (reference sequence). In DNA form, the CDR3 reads TGTGCCAGTCCTGGACAAGGGTCTCAGCCCCAGCATTTT. Its protein product is CASPGQGSQPQHF.